This TCR beta chain derives from a study of tissue T cells after allogeneic stem cell transplantation. Study in general: CD3+ T cells were flow-sorted when enough cells; otherwise DNA extracted directly. Overall study results and limits: Anatomically similar tissues had similar TCR repertoires within each patient. Tissue-detected TCR repertoire was only partly captured by blood and spleen T cells. Motif-based clustering found tissue-specific repertoire signatures shared across patients, though few clones were shared.

In the case of this clone: Antigen unknown.

Only in-frame clones appear in the TCRdb table, and some are missing; sequencing was by immunoSEQ multiplex PCR. The sample shows approximately 45,000 clones, over 85% of them seen only once. This receptor was taken from a woman aged 35-70 years who later had graft-versus-host disease after an allogeneic stem cell transplant. Sequencing was performed on blood, taken before transplantation.

The CDR3 DNA sequence: TGTGCCTGGAGTAGCGGGTTCCAAGAGACCCAGTACTTC. Translated: CAWSSGFQETQYF. This chain joins TRBV30 and TRBJ2-5; perhaps TRBD2 as D (6 bases). Per germline, CDR1 GTSNPN and CDR2 SVGIG (reference sequence). V lost 2 bases, J lost 1 base, and 8 bases lay in between. The CDR3 has 13 amino acids. Full variable domain (rest looked up from reference TRBV30 and TRBJ2-5): SQTIHQWPATLVQPVGSPLSLECTVEGTSNPNLYWYRQAAGRGLQLLFYSVGIGQISSEVPQNLSASRPQDRQFILSSKKLLLSDSGFYLCAWSSGFQETQYFGPGTRLLVL.